The rows below give T cell receptor beta chains drawn from one sample of a study of monozygotic twins with inflammatory bowel disease. TCRdb reprocessed the 5' RACE reads and reports one entry per CDR3 protein, with no DNA. The ten most abundant clones cover approximately 2% of a sample with approximately 330,000 distinct CDR3 sequences. Sequencing was carried out using blood. The source of these receptors is a human donor with ulcerative colitis or Crohn's disease, or a healthy co-twin of an affected twin (not recorded which). The CDR3 runs from the conserved cysteine through the conserved F or W.

V	J	length	CDR3
TRBV20-1	TRBJ1-4	15	CSAKGSDATNEKLFF
TRBV19	TRBJ2-7	15	CASSSFVGKTYEQYF
TRBV12-3/TRBV12-4	TRBJ2-5	16	CASSLAARGLQETQYF
TRBV7-3	TRBJ2-2	16	CASSSGDRGHTGELFF
TRBV6-2/TRBV6-3	TRBJ2-7	15	CASNYLGGPNYEQYF
TRBV12-3/TRBV12-4	TRBJ1-2	14	CASSLAPGYYGYTF
TRBV28	TRBJ1-1	16	CASSLSGQGWRTEAFF
TRBV7-9	TRBJ1-3	14	CASTDLSSGNTIYF
TRBV25-1	TRBJ1-1	13	CASSEYGTAEAFF
TRBV20-1	TRBJ1-6	13	CSASTGGRSPLHF
TRBV5-1	TRBJ2-2	17	CASSLGSTGGNTGELFF
TRBV29-1	TRBJ2-2	16	CSVGAIGRGSPGELFF
TRBV30	TRBJ1-1	12	CAWSIRPREAFF
TRBV5-1	TRBJ2-1	13	CASRQVQGKEHFF
TRBV13	TRBJ2-5	13	CASSFGGDETQYF
TRBV9	TRBJ2-5	15	CASSVVAGIQETQYF
TRBV12-3/TRBV12-4	TRBJ2-2	15	CASSLDRGYTGELFF
TRBV4-1	TRBJ2-5	15	CASSRGVLAQETQYF
TRBV20-1	TRBJ2-5	16	CSATLPGTIGRETQYF
TRBV28	TRBJ2-1	16	CASSPSASVGGNEQFF
TRBV29-1	TRBJ1-1	14	CSGSPTDRNTEAFF
TRBV5-1	TRBJ2-5	15	CASSLYGEIQETQYF
TRBV28	TRBJ2-3	14	CASSLWDNTDTQYF
TRBV19	TRBJ2-6	13	CASQQVGVNVLTF
TRBV5-1	TRBJ2-1	17	CASSLVTGGGPTNEQFF
TRBV5-1	TRBJ2-6	16	CASSPRMNSGANVLTF
TRBV20-1	TRBJ2-1	14	CSATTDSSYNEQFF
TRBV5-1	TRBJ2-5	16	CASSSMTSGETETQYF
TRBV7-2	TRBJ2-2	15	CASSLWAGSTGELFF
TRBV5-6	TRBJ2-2	14	CASSLGAEAGELFF
TRBV5-1	TRBJ1-6	14	CASTWTDGNSPLHF
TRBV7-2	TRBJ1-2	15	CASSLVVGAHYGYTF
TRBV5-1	TRBJ2-7	13	CASSAGDSYEQYF
TRBV4-3	TRBJ1-3	18	CASSQGQGLGHAGNTIYF
TRBV11-2	TRBJ2-3	16	CASSHNRGPSTDTQYF
TRBV12-3/TRBV12-4	TRBJ2-3	15	CASQPGGVSTDTQYF
TRBV28	TRBJ1-5	14	CASKTDTSNQPQHF
TRBV2	TRBJ2-1	12	CTSSDISDEQFF
TRBV12-3/TRBV12-4	TRBJ1-3	14	CASSPRTVGNTIYF
TRBV21-1	TRBJ1-5	17	CASSKRVKESSNQPQHF
TRBV25-1	TRBJ1-6	15	CASSPGQSRGSPLHF
TRBV5-4	TRBJ2-5	13	CASSPGQGATQYF
TRBV15	TRBJ1-2	13	CATSSFRGGGYTF
TRBV6-2/TRBV6-3	TRBJ2-3	15	CASSPLFYKPDTQYF